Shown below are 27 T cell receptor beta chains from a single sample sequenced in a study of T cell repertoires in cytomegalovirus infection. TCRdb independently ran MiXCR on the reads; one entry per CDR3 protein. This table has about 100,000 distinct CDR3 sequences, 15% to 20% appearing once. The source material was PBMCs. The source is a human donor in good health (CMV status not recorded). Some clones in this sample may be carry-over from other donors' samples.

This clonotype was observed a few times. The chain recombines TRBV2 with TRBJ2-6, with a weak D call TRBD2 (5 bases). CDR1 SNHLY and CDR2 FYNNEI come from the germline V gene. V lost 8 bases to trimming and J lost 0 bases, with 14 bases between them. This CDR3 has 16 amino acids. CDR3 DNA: TGTGCCAGCCTGGGCCGGGGAAACTCTGGGGCCAACGTCCTGACTTTC. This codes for CASLGRGNSGANVLTF.

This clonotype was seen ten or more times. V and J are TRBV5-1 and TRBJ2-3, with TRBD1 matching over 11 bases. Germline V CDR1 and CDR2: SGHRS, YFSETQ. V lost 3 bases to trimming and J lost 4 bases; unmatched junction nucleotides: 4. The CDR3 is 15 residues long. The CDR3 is CASSSGQGASDTQYF. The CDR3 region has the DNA TGCGCCAGCAGCTCTGGACAGGGGGCCTCAGATACGCAGTATTTT. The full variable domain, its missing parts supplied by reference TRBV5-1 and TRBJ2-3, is KAGVTQTPRYLIKTRGQQVTLSCSPISGHRSVSWYQQTPGQGLQFLFEYFSETQRNKGNFPGRFSGRQFSNSRSEMNVSTLELGDSALYLCASSSGQGASDTQYFGPGTRLTVL.

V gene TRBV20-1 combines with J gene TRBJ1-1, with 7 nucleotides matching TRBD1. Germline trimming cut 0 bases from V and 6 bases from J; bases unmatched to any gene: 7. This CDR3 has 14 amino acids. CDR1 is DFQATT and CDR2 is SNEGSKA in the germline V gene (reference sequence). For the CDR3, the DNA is TGCAGTGCTAGAGAAAACAGGGGAGACCCTGAAGCTTTCTTT. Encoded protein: CSARENRGDPEAFF.

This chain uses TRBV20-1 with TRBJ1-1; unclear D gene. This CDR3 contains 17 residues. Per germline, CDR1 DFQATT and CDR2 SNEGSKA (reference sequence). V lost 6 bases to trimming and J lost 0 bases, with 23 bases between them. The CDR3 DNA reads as TGCAGTGCAACACCCCCACGAACAACGGCCCTGAACACTGAAGCTTTCTTT. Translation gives CSATPPRTTALNTEAFF.

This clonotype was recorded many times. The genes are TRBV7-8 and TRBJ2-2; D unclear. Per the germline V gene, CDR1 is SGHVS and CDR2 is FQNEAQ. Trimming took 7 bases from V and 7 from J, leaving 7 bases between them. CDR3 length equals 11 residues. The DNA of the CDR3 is TGTGCCAGCACTCGAAACGGGGAGCTGTTTTTT. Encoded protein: CASTRNGELFF.

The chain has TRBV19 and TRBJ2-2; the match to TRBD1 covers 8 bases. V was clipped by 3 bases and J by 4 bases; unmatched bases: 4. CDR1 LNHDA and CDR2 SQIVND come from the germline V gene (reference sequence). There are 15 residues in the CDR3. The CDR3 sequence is CASSIADRGTGELFF. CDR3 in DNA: TGTGCCAGTAGTATTGCTGACAGGGGCACCGGGGAGCTGTTTTTT.

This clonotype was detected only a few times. In DNA, the CDR3 is TGCAGTGCTAGAGACAGTCCGGGGTTCTCTGGAAACACCATATATTTT. Translating it yields CSARDSPGFSGNTIYF. This chain connects TRBV20-1 to TRBJ1-3; D not resolved. The CDR3 length is 16 residues. The germline gives CDR1 DFQATT, CDR2 SNEGSKA (reference sequence). V gave up 0 bases and J gave up 0 bases, with 12 bases separating them.

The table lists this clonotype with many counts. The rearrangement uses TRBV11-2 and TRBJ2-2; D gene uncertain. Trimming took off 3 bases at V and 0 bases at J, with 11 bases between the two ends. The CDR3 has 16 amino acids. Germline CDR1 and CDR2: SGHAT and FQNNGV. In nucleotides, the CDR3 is TGTGCCAGCAGCTTTCGTCCAGGCACGAACACCGGGGAGCTGTTTTTT. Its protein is CASSFRPGTNTGELFF.

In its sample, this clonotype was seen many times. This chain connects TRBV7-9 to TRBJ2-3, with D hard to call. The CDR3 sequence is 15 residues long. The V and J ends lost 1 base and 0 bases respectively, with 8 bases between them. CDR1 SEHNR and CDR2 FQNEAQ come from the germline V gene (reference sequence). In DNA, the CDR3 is TGTGCCAGCAGCTTAGACCAGCCTAGCACAGATACGCAGTATTTT. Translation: CASSLDQPSTDTQYF. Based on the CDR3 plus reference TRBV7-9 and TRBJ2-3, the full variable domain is DTGVSQNPRHKITKRGQNVTFRCDPISEHNRLYWYRQTLGQGPEFLTYFQNEAQLEKSRLLSDRFSAERPKGSFSTLEIQRTEQGDSAMYLCASSLDQPSTDTQYFGPGTRLTVL.

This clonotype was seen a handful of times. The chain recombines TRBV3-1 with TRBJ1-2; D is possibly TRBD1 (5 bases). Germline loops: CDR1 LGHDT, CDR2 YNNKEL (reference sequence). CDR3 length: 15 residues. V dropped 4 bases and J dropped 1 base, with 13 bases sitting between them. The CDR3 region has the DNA TGTGCCAGCAGCCCCCGACAGTTCTATAACTATGGCTACACCTTC. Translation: CASSPRQFYNYGYTF. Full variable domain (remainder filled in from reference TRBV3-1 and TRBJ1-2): DTAVSQTPKYLVTQMGNDKSIKCEQNLGHDTMYWYKQDSKKFLKIMFSYNNKELIINETVPNRFSPKSPDKAHLNLHINSLELGDSAVYFCASSPRQFYNYGYTFGSGTRLTVV.

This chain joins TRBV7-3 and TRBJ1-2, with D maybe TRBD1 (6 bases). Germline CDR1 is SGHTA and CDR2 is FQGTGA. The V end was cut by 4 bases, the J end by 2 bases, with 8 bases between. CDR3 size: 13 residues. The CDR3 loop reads CASSSTGNYGYTF. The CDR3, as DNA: TGTGCCAGCAGCTCAACAGGGAACTATGGCTACACCTTC.

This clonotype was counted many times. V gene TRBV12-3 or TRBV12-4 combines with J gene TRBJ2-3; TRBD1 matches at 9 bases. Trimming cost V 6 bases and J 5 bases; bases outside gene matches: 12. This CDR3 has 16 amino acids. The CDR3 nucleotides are TGTGCCAGCAGCTCCTCCGGGACAGGGACCCGAGATACGCAGTATTTT. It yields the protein CASSSSGTGTRDTQYF.

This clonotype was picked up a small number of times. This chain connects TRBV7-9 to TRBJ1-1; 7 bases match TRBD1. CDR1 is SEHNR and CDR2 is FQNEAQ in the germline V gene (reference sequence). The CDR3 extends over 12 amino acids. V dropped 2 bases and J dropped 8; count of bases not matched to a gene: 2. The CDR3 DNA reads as TGTGCCAGCAGCTTAAGACAGGGAGAAGCTTTCTTT. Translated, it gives CASSLRQGEAFF.

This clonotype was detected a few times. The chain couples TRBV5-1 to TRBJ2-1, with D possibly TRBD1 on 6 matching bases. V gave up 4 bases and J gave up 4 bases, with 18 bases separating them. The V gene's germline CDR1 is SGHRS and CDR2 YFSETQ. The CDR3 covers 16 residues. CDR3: CASSRTGTSSYNEQFF. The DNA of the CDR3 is TGCGCCAGCAGCCGAACCGGGACATCTTCGTACAATGAGCAGTTCTTC.

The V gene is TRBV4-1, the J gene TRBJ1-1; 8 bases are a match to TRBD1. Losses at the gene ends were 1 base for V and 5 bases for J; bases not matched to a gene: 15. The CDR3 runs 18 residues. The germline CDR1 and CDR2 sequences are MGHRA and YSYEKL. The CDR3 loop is CASSQASFGSGGDTEAFF. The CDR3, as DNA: TGCGCCAGCAGCCAAGCAAGCTTCGGGTCAGGGGGCGATACTGAAGCTTTCTTT.

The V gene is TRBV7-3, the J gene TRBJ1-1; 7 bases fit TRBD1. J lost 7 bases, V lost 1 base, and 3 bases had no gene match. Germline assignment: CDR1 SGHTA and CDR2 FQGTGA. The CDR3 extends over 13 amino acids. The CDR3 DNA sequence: TGTGCCAGCAGCTTAATGCGGGACAGTGAAGCTTTCTTT. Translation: CASSLMRDSEAFF.

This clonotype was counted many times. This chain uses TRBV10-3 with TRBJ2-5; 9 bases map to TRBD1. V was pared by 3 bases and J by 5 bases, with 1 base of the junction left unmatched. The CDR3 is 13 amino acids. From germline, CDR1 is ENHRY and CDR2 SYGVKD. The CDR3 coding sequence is TGTGCCATCAGTGAAGGACAGGGGGAGACCCAGTACTTC. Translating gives CAISEGQGETQYF.

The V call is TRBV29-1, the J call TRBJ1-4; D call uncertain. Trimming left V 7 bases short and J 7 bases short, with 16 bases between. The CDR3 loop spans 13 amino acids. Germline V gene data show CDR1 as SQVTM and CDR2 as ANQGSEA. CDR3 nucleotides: TGCAGCGCTTATGGCATCGGTCGTGAAAAACTGTTTTTT. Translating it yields CSAYGIGREKLFF.

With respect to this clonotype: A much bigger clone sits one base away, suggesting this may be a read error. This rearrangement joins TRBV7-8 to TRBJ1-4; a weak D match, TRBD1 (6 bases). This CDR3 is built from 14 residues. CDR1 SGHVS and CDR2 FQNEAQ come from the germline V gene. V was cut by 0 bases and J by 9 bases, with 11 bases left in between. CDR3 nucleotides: TGTGCCAGCAGCTTAGCGGACTGGGGGCAAAAACTGTTTTTT. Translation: CASSLADWGQKLFF.

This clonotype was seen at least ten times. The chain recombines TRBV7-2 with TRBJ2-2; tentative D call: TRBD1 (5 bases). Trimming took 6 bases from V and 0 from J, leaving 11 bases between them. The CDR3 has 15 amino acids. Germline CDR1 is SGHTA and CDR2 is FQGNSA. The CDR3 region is CASRPSTANTGELFF. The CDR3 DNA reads TGTGCCAGCAGACCGTCGACAGCGAACACCGGGGAGCTGTTTTTT.

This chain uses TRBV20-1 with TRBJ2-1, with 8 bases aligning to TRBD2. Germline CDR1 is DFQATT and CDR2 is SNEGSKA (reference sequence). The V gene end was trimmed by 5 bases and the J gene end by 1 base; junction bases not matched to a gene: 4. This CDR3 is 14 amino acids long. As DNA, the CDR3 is TGCAGTGCTCCCGGCGGGGGGTCCTACAATGAGCAGTTCTTC. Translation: CSAPGGGSYNEQFF.

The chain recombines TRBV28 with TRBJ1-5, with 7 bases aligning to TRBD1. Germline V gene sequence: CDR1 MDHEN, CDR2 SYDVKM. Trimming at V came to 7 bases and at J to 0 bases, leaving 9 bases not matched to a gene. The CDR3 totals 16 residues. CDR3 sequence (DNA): TGTGCCAGCACCGCCTCACAGGGGTATAGCAATCAGCCCCAGCATTTT. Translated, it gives CASTASQGYSNQPQHF. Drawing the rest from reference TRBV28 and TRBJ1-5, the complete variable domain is DVKVTQSSRYLVKRTGEKVFLECVQDMDHENMFWYRQDPGLGLRLIYFSYDVKMKEKGDIPEGYSVSREKKERFSLILESASTNQTSMYLCASTASQGYSNQPQHFGDGTRLSIL.

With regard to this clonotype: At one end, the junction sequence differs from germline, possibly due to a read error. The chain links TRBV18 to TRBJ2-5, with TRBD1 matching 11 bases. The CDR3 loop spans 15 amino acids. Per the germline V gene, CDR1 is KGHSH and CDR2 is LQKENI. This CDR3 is CTSSTGTGGGETQYF. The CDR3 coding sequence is TGTACCAGCTCAACCGGGACAGGGGGAGGCGAGACCCAGTACTTC.

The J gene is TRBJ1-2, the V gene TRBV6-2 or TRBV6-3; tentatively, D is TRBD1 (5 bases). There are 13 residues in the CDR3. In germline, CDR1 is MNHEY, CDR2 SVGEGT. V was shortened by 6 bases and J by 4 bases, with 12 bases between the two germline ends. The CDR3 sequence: CASSAPGLYGYTF. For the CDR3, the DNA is TGTGCCAGCAGCGCTCCGGGACTCTATGGCTACACCTTC.

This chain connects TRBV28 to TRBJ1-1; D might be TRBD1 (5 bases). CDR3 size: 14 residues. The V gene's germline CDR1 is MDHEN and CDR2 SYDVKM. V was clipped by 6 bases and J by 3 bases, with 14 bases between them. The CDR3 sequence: CASRSYGTDTEAFF. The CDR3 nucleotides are TGTGCCAGCAGGTCTTATGGGACCGACACTGAAGCTTTCTTT.

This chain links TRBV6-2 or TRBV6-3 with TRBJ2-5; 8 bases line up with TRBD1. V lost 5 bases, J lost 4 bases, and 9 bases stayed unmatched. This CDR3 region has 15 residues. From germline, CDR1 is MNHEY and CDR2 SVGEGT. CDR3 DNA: TGTGCCAGCAGTCCGACAGGGGCCGCACGAGAGACCCAGTACTTC. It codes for CASSPTGAARETQYF.

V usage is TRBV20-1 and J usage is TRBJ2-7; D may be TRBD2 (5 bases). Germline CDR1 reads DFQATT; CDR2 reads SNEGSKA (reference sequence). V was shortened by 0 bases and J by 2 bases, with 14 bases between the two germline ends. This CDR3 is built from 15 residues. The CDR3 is CSARDSASLAYEQYF. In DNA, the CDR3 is TGCAGTGCTAGAGATTCGGCTAGCTTAGCCTACGAGCAGTACTTC.